This T cell receptor beta chain appears in the sequencing data of a study of blood T cell repertoires in COVID-19 (dated by TCRdb to the early 2020s). Turning to the overall study: Samples from collaborators originated in the United States, Italy and Spain and spanned both the acute and convalescent phases of COVID-19. The dataset comprised deeply sampled blood TCRbeta repertoires from subjects exposed to, actively infected with, or recovered from COVID-19. The repertoires were made available in a free public database intended to serve as a resource for research on the immune response to SARS-CoV-2. The sample metadata nearly always contained a de-identified subject ID, COVID-19 status, age in years and sex. Samples came from the ongoing ImmuneRACE study (first 160 participants) plus 1,254 subjects from 6 global collaborators. The material from the prospective study consisted of cDNA or gDNA derived from T cells, B-cell-depleted T cells, or PBMCs. Where HLA class I and class II types were available, the types were taken from metadata supplied by the sample provider, not from assay-based typing.

The immunoSEQ Assay, a bias-controlled multiplex PCR, was used to amplify TCRbeta CDR3 regions from genomic DNA. The original pipeline was this. Within the assay, amplification of reference gene primers was used to estimate how many nucleated cells each sample contained. Sequence reads were collapsed and filtered to measure the absolute abundance of every unique TCRbeta CDR3 rearrangement. For each sample, productive Simpson clonality was calculated as the square root of Simpson's diversity index across productive rearrangements. TCRdb re-hosts the immuneACCESS table, in-frame sequences only. Its copies lack some clones; in the studies checked, an unresolved V gene accounts for under half of them, and the cause for the rest is not known. V and J calls and clone size come straight from that table; D and trimming were deduced from the DNA. The sample table records 35,000 to 45,000 clones; around four fifths of these occur just once. The ten top clones hold 33% of the sample.

Results and caveats for the whole study, not just this receptor: How much clinical and demographic metadata was included differed by source and by participant, and the metadata was provided uncurated.

The collaborating institutions used their own protocols to collect whole blood in K2EDTA tubes. For TCRbeta analysis, collaborator samples were shipped as frozen whole blood, as isolated PBMCs, or as DNA extracted from either sample type. Comments on this clone: Its antigen is currently not known. No much larger clone exists at a distance of one base, and base qualities are not known.

The TCR originated in a man between 60 and 70 years old with acute or convalescent COVID-19. Sample: peripheral blood.

The bases are TGTGCCAGCAGTCCGGACAGGGGGCACGAAAAACTGTTTTTT. Translated, this is CASSPDRGHEKLFF. The chain employs TRBV7-9 and TRBJ1-4; 11 bases in the middle match TRBD1. From the cysteine up to the phenylalanine, the CDR3 has a length of 14 residues. Only the CDR3 portion is preserved as DNA: 42 bases, with reading frame beginning at the first base. The junction shows trimming of 6 bases on V and 8 bases on J, and the gene matches do not reach 5 bases of it. The germline V gene (reference sequence) yields SEHNR for CDR1 and FQNEAQ for CDR2.